Below are 11 T cell receptor beta chains sequenced from a single sample in a study of cytomegalovirus exposure and HLA in healthy donors. Amplification used 60 Vbeta primers and 13 Jbeta primers. The repertoire was sequenced with immunoSEQ multiplex PCR; TCRdb's copy has only in-frame clones and lacks some. The sample lists approximately 130,000 clones; just under 80% were seen once. The sequenced sample was PBMCs. The receptors shown here come from a male donor in good health and CMV-seronegative.

This chain joins TRBV13 and TRBJ1-6, with TRBD1 identical over 10 bases. The CDR3 consists of 17 residues. Per germline, CDR1 PRHDT and CDR2 FYEKMQ (reference sequence). V lost 6 bases, J lost 4 bases, and 9 bases stayed unmatched. This CDR3 reads CASSTRDRGLYNSPLHF. CDR3 bases: TGTGCCAGCAGTACCCGGGACAGGGGCCTGTATAATTCACCCCTCCACTTT.

The chain combines TRBV9 with TRBJ2-2; D is unresolved. V lost 0 bases to trimming and J lost 6 bases, with 12 bases between them. Germline CDR1 is SGDLS and CDR2 is YYNGEE. The CDR3 totals 15 residues. The CDR3 DNA reads as TGTGCCAGCAGCGTAGGGAGTGGTTTCTCCGGGGAGCTGTTTTTT. It encodes CASSVGSGFSGELFF. The full variable domain, completed using reference TRBV9 and TRBJ2-2, is DSGVTQTPKHLITATGQRVTLRCSPRSGDLSVYWYQQSLDQGLQFLIQYYNGEERAKGNILERFSAQQFPDLHSELNLSSLELGDSALYFCASSVGSGFSGELFFGEGSRLTVL.

With respect to this clone: Other DNA sequences in the sample encode the same CDR3. The chain couples TRBV29-1 to TRBJ2-3, with TRBD1 matching over 9 bases. The CDR3 totals 14 residues. V lost 6 bases and J lost 1; bases outside the gene matches: 5. Per germline, CDR1 SQVTM and CDR2 ANQGSEA. The DNA for the CDR3 is TGCAGCGTGAACCGGGACAGGGGCACAGATACGCAGTATTTT. Translation: CSVNRDRGTDTQYF.

This chain uses TRBV19 with TRBJ2-2; D perhaps matches TRBD1 (7 bases). Germline values: CDR1 LNHDA, CDR2 SQIVND (reference sequence). The CDR3 is made up of 16 amino acids. Trimming left V 6 bases short and J 5 bases short, with 19 bases between. Here the CDR3 reads CASRGRRGQGTGELFF. For the CDR3, the DNA is TGTGCCAGTAGAGGACGGAGGGGGCAAGGGACCGGGGAGCTGTTTTTT.

This clone showed up just once. As DNA, the CDR3 is TGTGCCAGCAGCTTCTCTTCCAATCAGCCCCAGCATTTT. Protein product: CASSFSSNQPQHF. The chain combines TRBV7-2 with TRBJ1-5; D is undetermined. Germline lookup yields CDR1 SGHTA and CDR2 FQGNSA. With 3 bases removed from V and 3 bases from J, the gap between germline ends came to 6 bases. The CDR3 is 13 amino acids.

V gene TRBV25-1 combines with J gene TRBJ2-5; a possible D gene is TRBD2 (6 bases). Trimming stripped 4 bases from V and 7 bases from J, with 13 bases between. The CDR3 extends over 13 amino acids. The germline gives CDR1 MGHDK, CDR2 SYGVNS. DNA of the CDR3: TGTGCCAGCAGTGTGGACGGGGGATTGACCCAGTACTTC. Translated, it gives CASSVDGGLTQYF.

The chain recombines TRBV11-2 with TRBJ1-5, with D possibly matching TRBD1 (5 bases). V was clipped by 0 bases and J by 6 bases, with 9 bases between them. The CDR3 contains 14 residues. CDR1 and CDR2 (germline): SGHAT, FQNNGV. This CDR3 is CASSLDRVSQPQHF. The CDR3 DNA sequence: TGTGCCAGCAGCTTAGACAGGGTCAGTCAGCCCCAGCATTTT.

V is TRBV13 and J is TRBJ2-3, with 8 bases fitting TRBD1. The CDR3 totals 15 residues. Per germline, CDR1 PRHDT and CDR2 FYEKMQ (reference sequence). V lost 5 bases and J lost 2; bases outside the gene matches: 6. CDR3 residues: CASSGRDRFTDTQYF. DNA for the CDR3: TGTGCCAGCAGCGGCCGGGACAGGTTCACAGATACGCAGTATTTT.

This chain uses TRBV10-3 with TRBJ2-1; TRBD2 matches 13 bases. CDR1 and CDR2 from the germline V gene are ENHRY and SYGVKD. There are 17 residues in the CDR3. Trimming took 4 bases from V and 8 from J; bases not matched to a gene: 11. The CDR3 coding sequence is TGTGCCATCAGTGCCTCGACCGGGACTAGCGGGGTCCATGAGCAGTTCTTC. Translated, it gives CAISASTGTSGVHEQFF.

This clone came up a few times. V gene TRBV6-1 combines with J gene TRBJ1-4, with D possibly matching TRBD1 (6 bases). The CDR3 loop spans 14 amino acids. The germline V and J ends were trimmed by 9 bases and 3 bases, with 14 bases remaining between them. Germline V lookup: CDR1 MNHNS, CDR2 SASEGT. CDR3 nucleotide sequence: TGTGCCAGTTTGGGGGGGGCTTCTAATGAAAAACTGTTTTTT. This sequence encodes CASLGGASNEKLFF.

This chain links TRBV7-8 with TRBJ1-4, with TRBD1 matching over 8 bases. The CDR3 is 13 amino acids. Per germline, CDR1 SGHVS and CDR2 FQNEAQ. J gave up 8 bases and V 5 bases, and 4 bases lay outside the gene matches. This chain's CDR3 is CASSPRTGEKLFF. Here the CDR3 DNA reads TGTGCCAGCAGCCCAAGGACAGGGGAAAAACTGTTTTTT. The variable domain in full, completed from reference TRBV7-8 and TRBJ1-4, reads GAGVSQSPRYKVAKRGQDVALRCDPISGHVSLFWYQQALGQGPEFLTYFQNEAQLDKSGLPSDRFFAERPEGSVSTLKIQRTQQEDSAVYLCASSPRTGEKLFFGSGTQLSVL.